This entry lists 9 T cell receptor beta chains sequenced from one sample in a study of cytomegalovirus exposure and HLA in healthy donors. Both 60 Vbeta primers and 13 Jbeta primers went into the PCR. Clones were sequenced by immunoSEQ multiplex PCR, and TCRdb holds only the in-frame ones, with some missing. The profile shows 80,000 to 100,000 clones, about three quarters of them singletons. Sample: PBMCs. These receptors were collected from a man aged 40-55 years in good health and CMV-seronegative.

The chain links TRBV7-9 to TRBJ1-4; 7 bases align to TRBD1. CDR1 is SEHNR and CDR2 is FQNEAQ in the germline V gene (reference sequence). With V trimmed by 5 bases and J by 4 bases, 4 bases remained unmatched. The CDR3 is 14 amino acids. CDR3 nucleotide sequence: TGTGCCAGCAGCCTGACAGGGTATAATGAAAAACTGTTTTTT. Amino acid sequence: CASSLTGYNEKLFF.

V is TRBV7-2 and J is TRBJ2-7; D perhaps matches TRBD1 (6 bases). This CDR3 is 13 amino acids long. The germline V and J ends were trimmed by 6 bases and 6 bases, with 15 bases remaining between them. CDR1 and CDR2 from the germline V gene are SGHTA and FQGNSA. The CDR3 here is CASRPGQPSEQYF. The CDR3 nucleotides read TGTGCCAGCAGACCCGGACAGCCAAGCGAGCAGTACTTC.

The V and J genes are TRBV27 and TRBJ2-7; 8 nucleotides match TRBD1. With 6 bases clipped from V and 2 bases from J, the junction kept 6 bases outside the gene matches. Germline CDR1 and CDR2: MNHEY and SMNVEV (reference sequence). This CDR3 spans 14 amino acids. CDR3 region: CASRRDRPPYEQYF. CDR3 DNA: TGTGCCAGCAGGAGGGACAGGCCCCCCTACGAGCAGTACTTC.

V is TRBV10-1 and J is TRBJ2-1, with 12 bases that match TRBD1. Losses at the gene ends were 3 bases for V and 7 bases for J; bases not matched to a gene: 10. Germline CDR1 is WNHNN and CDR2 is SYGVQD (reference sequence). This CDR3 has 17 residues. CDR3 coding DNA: TGCGCCAGCAGTGACATCTTGGGACAGGGGGCCAGGAATGAGCAGTTCTTC. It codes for CASSDILGQGARNEQFF.

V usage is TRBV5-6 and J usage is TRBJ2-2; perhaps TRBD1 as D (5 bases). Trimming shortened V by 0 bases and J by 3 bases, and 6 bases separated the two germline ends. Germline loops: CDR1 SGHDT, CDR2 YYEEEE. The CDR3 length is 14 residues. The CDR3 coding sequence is TGTGCCAGCAGCTTGGAGGGGTACACCGGGGAGCTGTTTTTT. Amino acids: CASSLEGYTGELFF. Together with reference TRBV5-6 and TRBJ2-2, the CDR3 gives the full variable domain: DAGVTQSPTHLIKTRGQQVTLRCSPKSGHDTVSWYQQALGQGPQFIFQYYEEEERQRGNFPDRFSGHQFPNYSSELNVNALLLGDSALYLCASSLEGYTGELFFGEGSRLTVL.

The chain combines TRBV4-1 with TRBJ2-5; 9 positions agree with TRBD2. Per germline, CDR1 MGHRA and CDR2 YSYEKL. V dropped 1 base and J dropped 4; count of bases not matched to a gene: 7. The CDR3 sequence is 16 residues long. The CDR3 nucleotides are TGCGCCAGCAGCCAAGCGCAAGCGGGGGGCGGAGAGACCCAGTACTTC. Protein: CASSQAQAGGGETQYF.

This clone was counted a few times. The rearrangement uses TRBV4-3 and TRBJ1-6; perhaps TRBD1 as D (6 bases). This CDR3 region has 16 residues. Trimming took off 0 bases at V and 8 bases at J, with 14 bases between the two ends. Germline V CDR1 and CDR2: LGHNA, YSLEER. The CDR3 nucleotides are TGCGCCAGCAGCCAAGATCGGCACAGGGTCGATTCACCCCTCCACTTT. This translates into CASSQDRHRVDSPLHF.

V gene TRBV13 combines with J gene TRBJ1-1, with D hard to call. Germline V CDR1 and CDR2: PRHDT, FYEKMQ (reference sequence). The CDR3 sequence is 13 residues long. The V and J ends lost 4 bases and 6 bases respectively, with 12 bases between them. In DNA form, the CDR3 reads TGTGCCAGCAGCTCGCAGGTTATCGCTGAAGCTTTCTTT. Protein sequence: CASSSQVIAEAFF.

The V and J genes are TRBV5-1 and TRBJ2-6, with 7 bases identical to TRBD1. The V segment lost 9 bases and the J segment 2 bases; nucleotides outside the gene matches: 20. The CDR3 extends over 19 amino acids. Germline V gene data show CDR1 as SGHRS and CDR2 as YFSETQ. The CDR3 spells CATSPWTGEDWAGANVLTF. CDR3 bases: TGCGCCACCTCCCCCTGGACAGGAGAAGACTGGGCTGGGGCCAACGTCCTGACTTTC.